This is a list of T cell receptor beta chains from one sample in a study of cytomegalovirus exposure and HLA in healthy donors. Assay: immunoSEQ multiplex PCR; the TCRdb copy retains only in-frame clones and omits some. The sample yields approximately 170,000 clones, over 70% seen once. The sequencing input was PBMCs. The receptors were sampled from a boy aged 2-15 years in good health and CMV-seronegative. Both conserved end residues are part of each CDR3. D genes are given only for firm matches. Clone size appears in some rows only: once, few, many, or a class for an expanded clone.

d_call,j_call,clone_size,v_call,cdr3_nt,cdr3_aa
-,TRBJ1-1,-,TRBV2,TGTGCCAGCACCGTCGAGGGGGTTGGGACTGAAGCTTTCTTT,CASTVEGVGTEAFF
TRBD1,TRBJ1-2,-,TRBV2,TGTGCCAGCAGGGATCCCGGGACAGGGGTTTTCTATGGCTACACCTTC,CASRDPGTGVFYGYTF
-,TRBJ1-1,-,TRBV7-9,TGTGCCAGCAGCGCACCGGGACAGAACACTGAAGCTTTCTTT,CASSAPGQNTEAFF
TRBD2,TRBJ2-4,once,TRBV7-9,TGTGCCAGCAGCTTCCGAGCGGGGGACGAAGCCAAAAACATTCAGTACTTC,CASSFRAGDEAKNIQYF
TRBD1,TRBJ1-3,-,TRBV29-1,TGCAGCGTTGAAGACCCCAAGGGGGCGGGTGGAAACACCATATATTTT,CSVEDPKGAGGNTIYF
-,TRBJ2-1,-,TRBV6-6,TGTGCCAGCAAGGGGGCGGGGAATGAGCAGTTCTTC,CASKGAGNEQFF
TRBD1,TRBJ2-3,-,TRBV5-6,TGTGCCAGCAGCTTCTGGACAGGGGGCATAGATACGCAGTATTTT,CASSFWTGGIDTQYF
-,TRBJ2-1,-,TRBV5-5,TGTGCCAGCAGCTTGGCAGGAGGGACGGAATTCTTC,CASSLAGGTEFF
TRBD1,TRBJ1-2,-,TRBV18,TGTGCCAGCTCACTCGCGGACAGGGGGAACTATGGCTACACCTTC,CASSLADRGNYGYTF
TRBD2,TRBJ2-1,-,TRBV2,TGTGCCAGCAGAGAAGCGGGAGCTATTAATGAGCAGTTCTTC,CASREAGAINEQFF
TRBD1,TRBJ1-1,-,TRBV6-5,TGTGCCAGCAGTCGGACAGGGGGCGGCACTGAAGCTTTCTTT,CASSRTGGGTEAFF
-,TRBJ1-5,few,TRBV27,TGTGCCAGCAGTTTAGGCAGCAATCAGCCCCAGCATTTT,CASSLGSNQPQHF
-,TRBJ1-1,-,TRBV7-9,TGTGCCAGCAGCTTAGCGGCCATAAACACTGAAGCTTTCTTT,CASSLAAINTEAFF
-,TRBJ2-7,-,TRBV15,TGTGCCACCAGCAGAGCTGGTTTTCTATACGAGCAGTACTTC,CATSRAGFLYEQYF
-,TRBJ2-7,-,TRBV7-2,TGTGCCAGCACCGAGCGGACGAGCTCCTACGAGCAGTACTTC,CASTERTSSYEQYF
TRBD1,TRBJ1-1,-,TRBV4-2,TGTGCCAGCAGCCAAGATCGGGTAGGGGGCAAGAACACTGAAGCTTTCTTT,CASSQDRVGGKNTEAFF
TRBD1,TRBJ1-4,-,TRBV30,TGTGCCTCTATGACAGGGTTTGGTGAAAAACTGTTTTTT,CASMTGFGEKLFF
-,TRBJ1-1,-,TRBV4-1,TGCGCCAGCAGCCGCCAGGACATCATGAACACTGAAGCTTTCTTT,CASSRQDIMNTEAFF
-,TRBJ1-6,-,TRBV6-5,TGTGCCAGCAGTTTCAACCCTGGTAACCTGAGGTCACCCCTCCACTTT,CASSFNPGNLRSPLHF
-,TRBJ2-1,-,TRBV13,TGTGCCAGCAGCTACGGACTATACCTAAACAATGAGCAGTTCTTC,CASSYGLYLNNEQFF
-,TRBJ2-5,-,TRBV5-6,TGTGCCAGCAGTTGGGGAGGAGAGACCCAGTACTTC,CASSWGGETQYF
-,TRBJ2-6,-,TRBV27,TGTGCCAGCACCCACAGCTCTGGGGCCAACGTCCTGACTTTC,CASTHSSGANVLTF
TRBD1,TRBJ1-1,-,TRBV2,TGTGCCAGGGCCCGACAGGGACGCACTGAAGCTTTCTTT,CARARQGRTEAFF
-,TRBJ2-5,-,TRBV9,TGTGCCAGCAGCGTGGGGGGTTCGGAGACCCAGTACTTC,CASSVGGSETQYF
-,TRBJ2-7,few,TRBV14,TGTGCCAGCAGCCAATCCAGGGGAATGGTGGGGCAGTACTTC,CASSQSRGMVGQYF
TRBD2,TRBJ2-5,-,TRBV2,TGTGCCAGCAGTGAATGGGTTAGCGGGGAGACCCAGTACTTC,CASSEWVSGETQYF
-,TRBJ2-2,once,TRBV9,TGTGCCAGCAGCTTGGAGGGGGCGCGCACCGGGGAGCTGTTTTTT,CASSLEGARTGELFF
-,TRBJ2-2,-,TRBV19,TGTGCCACCGAAGGGACAACAAGTAGGAACACCGGGGAGCTGTTTTTT,CATEGTTSRNTGELFF
TRBD2,TRBJ2-7,once,TRBV6-1,TGTGCCAGCAGTGAAGAGGCGGGAGCTACCTACGAGCAGTACTTC,CASSEEAGATYEQYF
-,TRBJ1-3,-,TRBV19,TGTGCCAGCAGTATCCAGGGAGGAGTGGAAGGCTCTGGAAACACCATATATTTT,CASSIQGGVEGSGNTIYF
-,TRBJ2-7,-,TRBV28,TGTGCCAGCAGTTTACTTGGGGCCGAGCAGTACTTC,CASSLLGAEQYF
TRBD2,TRBJ2-1,-,TRBV28,TGTGCCAGCAGCATCCGGACTAGCGGATACAATGAGCAGTTCTTC,CASSIRTSGYNEQFF
TRBD1,TRBJ1-1,-,TRBV30,TGTGCCTGGAGTTGGACAGGGCCAACTGAAGCTTTCTTT,CAWSWTGPTEAFF
-,TRBJ1-1,-,TRBV10-1,TGCGCCAGCAGTGATTGGGGGGACGCTTTCTTT,CASSDWGDAFF
-,TRBJ2-6,-,TRBV29-1,TGCAGCGTGATAAACGCGACTGGGGCCAACGGCCTGACTTTC,CSVINATGANGLTF
-,TRBJ1-5,-,TRBV15,TGTGCCACCAGCAGAGTCGGAACAGCGGGCAGCAATCAGCCCCAGCATTTT,CATSRVGTAGSNQPQHF
TRBD2,TRBJ2-3,-,TRBV9,TGTGCCAGCAGCGTAGCCCCATCGGGAGGGACAGATACGCAGTATTTT,CASSVAPSGGTDTQYF
-,TRBJ1-6,-,TRBV7-9,TGTGCCAGCAGCTTTGCTCTTCAGGGAGGGGGTGTTAATTCACCCCTCCACTTT,CASSFALQGGGVNSPLHF
-,TRBJ2-7,once,TRBV7-9,TGTGCCAGCAGCTTAGGGCCTCTCCCCTACGAGCAGTACTTC,CASSLGPLPYEQYF